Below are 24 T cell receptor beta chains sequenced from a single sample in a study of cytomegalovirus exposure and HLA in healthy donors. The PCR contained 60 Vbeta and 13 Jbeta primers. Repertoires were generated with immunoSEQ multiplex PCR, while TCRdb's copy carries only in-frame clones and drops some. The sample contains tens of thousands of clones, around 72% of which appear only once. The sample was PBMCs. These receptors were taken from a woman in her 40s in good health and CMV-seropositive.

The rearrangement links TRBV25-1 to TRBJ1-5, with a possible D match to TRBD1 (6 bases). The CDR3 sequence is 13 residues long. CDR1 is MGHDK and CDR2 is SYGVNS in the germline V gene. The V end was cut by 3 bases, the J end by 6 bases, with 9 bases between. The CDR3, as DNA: TGTGCCAGCAGTGATACAGGGAGTCAGCCCCAGCATTTT. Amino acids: CASSDTGSQPQHF.

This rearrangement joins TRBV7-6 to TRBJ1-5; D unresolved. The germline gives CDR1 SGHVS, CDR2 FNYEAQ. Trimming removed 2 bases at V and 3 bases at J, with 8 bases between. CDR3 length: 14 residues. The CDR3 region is CASSLQANNQPQHF. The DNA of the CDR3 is TGTGCCAGCAGCTTACAGGCTAACAATCAGCCCCAGCATTTT.

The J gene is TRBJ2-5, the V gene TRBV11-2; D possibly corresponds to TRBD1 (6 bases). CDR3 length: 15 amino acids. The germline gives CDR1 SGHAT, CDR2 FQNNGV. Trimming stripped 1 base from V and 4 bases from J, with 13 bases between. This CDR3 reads CASSLARQDSETQYF. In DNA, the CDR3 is TGTGCCAGCAGCTTAGCCCGACAGGACTCAGAGACCCAGTACTTC.

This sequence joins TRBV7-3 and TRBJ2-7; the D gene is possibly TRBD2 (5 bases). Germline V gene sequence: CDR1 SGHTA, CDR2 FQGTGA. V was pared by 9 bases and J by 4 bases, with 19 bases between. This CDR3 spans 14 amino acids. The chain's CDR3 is CASQLSPGSYEQYF. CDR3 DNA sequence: TGTGCCAGTCAGCTTTCCCCGGGGTCTTACGAGCAGTACTTC.

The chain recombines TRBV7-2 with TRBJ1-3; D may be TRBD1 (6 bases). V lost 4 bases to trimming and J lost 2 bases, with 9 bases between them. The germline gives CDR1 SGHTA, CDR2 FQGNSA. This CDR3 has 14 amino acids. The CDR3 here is CASSSRDTGNTIYF. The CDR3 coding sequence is TGTGCCAGCAGCTCCAGGGACACTGGAAACACCATATATTTT.

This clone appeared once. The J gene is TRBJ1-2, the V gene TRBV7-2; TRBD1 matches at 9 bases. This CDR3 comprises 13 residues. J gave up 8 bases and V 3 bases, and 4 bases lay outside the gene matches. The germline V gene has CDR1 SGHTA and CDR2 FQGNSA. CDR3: CASSFGQGLGYTF. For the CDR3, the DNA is TGTGCCAGCAGCTTTGGACAGGGGTTAGGCTACACCTTC.

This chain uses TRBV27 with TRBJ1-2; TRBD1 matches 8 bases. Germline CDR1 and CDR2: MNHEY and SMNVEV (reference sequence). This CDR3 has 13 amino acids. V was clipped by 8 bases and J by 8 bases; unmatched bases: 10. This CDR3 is CASRQGLVEGYTF. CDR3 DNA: TGTGCCAGCCGACAGGGGCTTGTCGAGGGCTACACCTTC.

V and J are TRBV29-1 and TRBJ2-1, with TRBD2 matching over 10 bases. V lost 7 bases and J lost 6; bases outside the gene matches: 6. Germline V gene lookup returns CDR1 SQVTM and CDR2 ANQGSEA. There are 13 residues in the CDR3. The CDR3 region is CSAQASGGNEQFF. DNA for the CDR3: TGCAGCGCTCAGGCTAGCGGGGGCAATGAGCAGTTCTTC.

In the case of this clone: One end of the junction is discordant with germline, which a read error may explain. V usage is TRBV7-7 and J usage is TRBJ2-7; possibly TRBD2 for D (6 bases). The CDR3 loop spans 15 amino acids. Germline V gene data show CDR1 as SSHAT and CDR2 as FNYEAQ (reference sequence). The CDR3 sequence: CASSLRTGTVYEQYF. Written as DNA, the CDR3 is TGTGCTAGCAGCTTGCGGACCGGGACTGTTTACGAGCAGTACTTC.

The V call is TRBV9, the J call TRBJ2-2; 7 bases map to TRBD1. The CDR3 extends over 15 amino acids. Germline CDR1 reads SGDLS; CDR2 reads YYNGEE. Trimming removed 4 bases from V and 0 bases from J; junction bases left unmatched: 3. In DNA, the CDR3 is TGTGCCAGCAGCCAGGGGGAAGCGAACACCGGGGAGCTGTTTTTT. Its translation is CASSQGEANTGELFF.

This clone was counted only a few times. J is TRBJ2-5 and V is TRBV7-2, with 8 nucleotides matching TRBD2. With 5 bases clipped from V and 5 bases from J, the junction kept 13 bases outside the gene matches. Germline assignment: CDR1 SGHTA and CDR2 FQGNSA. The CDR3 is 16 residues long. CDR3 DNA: TGTGCCAGCAGCGCAGACTTGGCAGCGGGGGTTGAGACCCAGTACTTC. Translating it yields CASSADLAAGVETQYF.

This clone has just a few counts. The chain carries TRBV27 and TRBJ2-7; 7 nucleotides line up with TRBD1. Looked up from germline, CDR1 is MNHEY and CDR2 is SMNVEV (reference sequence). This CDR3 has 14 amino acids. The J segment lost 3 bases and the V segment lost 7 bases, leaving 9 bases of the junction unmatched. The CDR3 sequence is CASNKITGDYEQYF. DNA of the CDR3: TGTGCCAGCAACAAAATAACAGGGGACTACGAGCAGTACTTC.

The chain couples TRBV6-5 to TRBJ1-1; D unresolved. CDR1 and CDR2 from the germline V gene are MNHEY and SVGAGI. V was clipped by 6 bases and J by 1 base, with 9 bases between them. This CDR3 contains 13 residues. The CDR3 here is CASRLDWNTEAFF. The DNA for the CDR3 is TGTGCCAGCAGGTTAGATTGGAACACTGAAGCTTTCTTT.

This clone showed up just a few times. For the CDR3, the DNA is TGTGCCAGCCGTAGGGACACCAACTATGGCTACACCTTC. This encodes CASRRDTNYGYTF. The chain employs TRBV2 and TRBJ1-2; TRBD1 is a possible D gene (6 bases). The CDR3 spans 13 residues. V lost 8 bases, J lost 2 bases, and 12 bases lay in between. Germline-derived CDR1 and CDR2 are SNHLY and FYNNEI.

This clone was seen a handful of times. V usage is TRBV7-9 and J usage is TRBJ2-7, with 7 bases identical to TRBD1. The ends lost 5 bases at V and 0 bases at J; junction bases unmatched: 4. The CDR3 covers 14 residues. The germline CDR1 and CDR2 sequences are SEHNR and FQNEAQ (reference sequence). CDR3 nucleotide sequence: TGTGCCAGCAGCCAAGGACAGGTCTCCTACGAGCAGTACTTC. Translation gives CASSQGQVSYEQYF.

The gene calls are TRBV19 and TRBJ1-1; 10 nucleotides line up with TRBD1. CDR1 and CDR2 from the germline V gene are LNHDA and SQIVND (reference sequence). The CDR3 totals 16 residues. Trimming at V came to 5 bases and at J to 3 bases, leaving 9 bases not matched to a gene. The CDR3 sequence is CASSQNPGTGDTEAFF. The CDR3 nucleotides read TGTGCCAGTAGTCAAAACCCCGGGACAGGGGACACTGAAGCTTTCTTT.

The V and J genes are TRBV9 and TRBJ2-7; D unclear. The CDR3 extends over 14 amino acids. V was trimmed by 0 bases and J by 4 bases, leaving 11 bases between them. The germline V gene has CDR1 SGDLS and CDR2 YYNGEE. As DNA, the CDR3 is TGTGCCAGCAGCGTAGACGGAGAAACATACGAGCAGTACTTC. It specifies CASSVDGETYEQYF.

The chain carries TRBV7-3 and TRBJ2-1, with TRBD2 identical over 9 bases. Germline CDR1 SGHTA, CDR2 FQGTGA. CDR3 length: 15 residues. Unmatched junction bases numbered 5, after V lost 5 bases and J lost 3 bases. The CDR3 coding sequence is TGTGCCAGCAGCCTTACTAGCGGGCTCTACAATGAGCAGTTCTTC. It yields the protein CASSLTSGLYNEQFF.

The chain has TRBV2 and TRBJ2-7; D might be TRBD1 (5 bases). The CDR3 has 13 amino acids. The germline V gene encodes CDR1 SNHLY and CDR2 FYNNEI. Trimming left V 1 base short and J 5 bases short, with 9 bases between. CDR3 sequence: CASSEGRQNEQYF. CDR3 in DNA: TGTGCCAGCAGTGAAGGGAGACAGAACGAGCAGTACTTC.

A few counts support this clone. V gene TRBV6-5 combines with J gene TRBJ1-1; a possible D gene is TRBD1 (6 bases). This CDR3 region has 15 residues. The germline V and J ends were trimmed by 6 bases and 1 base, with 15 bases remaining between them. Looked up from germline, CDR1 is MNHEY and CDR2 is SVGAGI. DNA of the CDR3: TGTGCCAGCAGCTTCAGCGGCAGGGGGAACACTGAAGCTTTCTTT. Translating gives CASSFSGRGNTEAFF.

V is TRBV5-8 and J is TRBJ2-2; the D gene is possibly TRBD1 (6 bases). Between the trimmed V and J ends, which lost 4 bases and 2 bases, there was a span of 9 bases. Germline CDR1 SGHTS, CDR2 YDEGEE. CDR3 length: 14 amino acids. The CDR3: CASSEQGNTGELFF. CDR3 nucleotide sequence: TGTGCCAGCAGCGAACAGGGAAACACCGGGGAGCTGTTTTTT.

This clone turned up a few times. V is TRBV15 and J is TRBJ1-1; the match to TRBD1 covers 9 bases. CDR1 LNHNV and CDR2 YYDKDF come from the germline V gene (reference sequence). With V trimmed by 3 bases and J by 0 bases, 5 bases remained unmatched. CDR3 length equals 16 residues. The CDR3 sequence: CATSSGTGRMNTEAFF. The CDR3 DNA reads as TGTGCCACCAGCAGTGGGACAGGGAGAATGAACACTGAAGCTTTCTTT. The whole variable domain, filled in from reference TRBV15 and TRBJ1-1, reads DAMVIQNPRYQVTQFGKPVTLSCSQTLNHNVMYWYQQKSSQAPKLLFHYYDKDFNNEADTPDNFQSRRPNTSFCFLDIRSPGLGDTAMYLCATSSGTGRMNTEAFFGQGTRLTVV.

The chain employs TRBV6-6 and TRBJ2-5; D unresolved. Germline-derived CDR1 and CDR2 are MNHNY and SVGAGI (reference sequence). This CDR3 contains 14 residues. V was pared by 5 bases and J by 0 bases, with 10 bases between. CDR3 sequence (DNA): TGTGCCAGCAGTACTCTAGGTTACCAAGAGACCCAGTACTTC. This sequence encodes CASSTLGYQETQYF.

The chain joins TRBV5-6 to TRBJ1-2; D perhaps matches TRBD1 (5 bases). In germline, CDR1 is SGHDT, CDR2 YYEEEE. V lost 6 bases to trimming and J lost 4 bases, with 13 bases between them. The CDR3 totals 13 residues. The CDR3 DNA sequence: TGTGCCAGCATCCTTCAGGGAGGCTATGGCTACACCTTC. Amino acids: CASILQGGYGYTF.